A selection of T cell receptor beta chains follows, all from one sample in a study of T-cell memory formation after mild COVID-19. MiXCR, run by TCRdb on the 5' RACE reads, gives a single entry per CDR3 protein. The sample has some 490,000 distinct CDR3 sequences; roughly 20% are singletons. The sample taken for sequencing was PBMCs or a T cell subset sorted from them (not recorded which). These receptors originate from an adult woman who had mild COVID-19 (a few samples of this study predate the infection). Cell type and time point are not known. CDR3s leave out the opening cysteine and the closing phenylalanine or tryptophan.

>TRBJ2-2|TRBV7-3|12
ASSLGENTGELF
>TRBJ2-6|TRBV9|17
ASSADRGHTLSGANVLT
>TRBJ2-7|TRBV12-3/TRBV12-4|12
ASSFTTGDRKQY
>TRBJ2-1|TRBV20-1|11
RPGGSSYNEQF
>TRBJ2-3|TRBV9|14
ASSAFSGGATDTQY
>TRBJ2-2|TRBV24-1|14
ATSDTTSGRAGELF
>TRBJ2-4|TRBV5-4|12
ASSLVEEGIPQY
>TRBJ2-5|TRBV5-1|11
ASSWGTSETQY
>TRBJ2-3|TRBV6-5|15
ASSYSITSGSPDTQY
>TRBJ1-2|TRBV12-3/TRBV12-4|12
ASSSQKGAYGYT
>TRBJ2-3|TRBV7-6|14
ASSLGLGYNTDTQY
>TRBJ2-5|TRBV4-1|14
ASSQDAGGALETQY
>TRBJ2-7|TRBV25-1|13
ASSEYRAGLGEQY
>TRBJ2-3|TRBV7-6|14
ASSYNRGPGTDTQY
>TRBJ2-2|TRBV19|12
ASSIERRTGELF
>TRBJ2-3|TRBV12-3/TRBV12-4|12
ASRAGTLTDTQY
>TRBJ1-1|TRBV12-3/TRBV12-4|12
ASILGGLGTEAF
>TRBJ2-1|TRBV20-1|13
SAGDREREYNEQF
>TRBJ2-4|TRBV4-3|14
ASSQDGAGAKNIQY
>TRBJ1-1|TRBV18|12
ASSPQVEGTEAF
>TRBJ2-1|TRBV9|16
ASSGRDRQYLIYNEQF
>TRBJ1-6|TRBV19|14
ASSVLTGTGDSPLH
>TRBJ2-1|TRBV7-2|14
ASSLNSVEIWDEQF
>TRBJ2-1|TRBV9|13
ASSVRTSEYNEQF
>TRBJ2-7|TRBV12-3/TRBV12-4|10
ASSLAHYEQY
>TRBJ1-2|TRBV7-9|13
ASSLAWMGAQGYT
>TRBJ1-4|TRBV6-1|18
ASSPVVEGLMLTTNEKLF
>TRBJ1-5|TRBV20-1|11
SGRGQINQPQH
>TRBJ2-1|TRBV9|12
ASSVGGGYNEQF
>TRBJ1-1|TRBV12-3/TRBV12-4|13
ASRPAGLWGTEAF
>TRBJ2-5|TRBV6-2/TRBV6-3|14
ASSYSVTGVRETQY
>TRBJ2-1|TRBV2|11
ASSTGQSNEQF
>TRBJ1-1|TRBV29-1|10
SVDSVNTEAF
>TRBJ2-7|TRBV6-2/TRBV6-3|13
ASSREGGTSYEQY
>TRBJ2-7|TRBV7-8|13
ASSPGPRGFGEQY
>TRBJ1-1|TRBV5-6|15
ASSPARRRGMNTEAF
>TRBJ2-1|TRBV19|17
ASSISFQGGPISYSEQF
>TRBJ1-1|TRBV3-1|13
ASSQGGGMNTEAF
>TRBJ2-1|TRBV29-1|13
SVAGGLEYYNEQF
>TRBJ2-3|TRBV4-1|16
ASSQGPGLAGGPVTQY
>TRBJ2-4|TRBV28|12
ASSLRDVSNIQY
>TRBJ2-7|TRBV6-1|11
ASRSDGLYEQY
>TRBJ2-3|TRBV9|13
ASNIPSGETDTQY
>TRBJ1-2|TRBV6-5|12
ASSIGQGAYGYT
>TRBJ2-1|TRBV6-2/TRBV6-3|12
ASKYERAENEQF
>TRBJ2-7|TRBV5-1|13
ASSMVGGWSYEQY
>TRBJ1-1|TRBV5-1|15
ASSEPGQPPLNTEAF
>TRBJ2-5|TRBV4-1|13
ASSPLAGGQETQY
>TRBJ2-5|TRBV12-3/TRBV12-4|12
ASSSWTNQETQY
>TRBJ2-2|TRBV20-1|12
SARVAGNTGELF
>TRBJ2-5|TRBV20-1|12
SASTGLVGETQY
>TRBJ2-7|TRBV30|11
AWSGLGGYEQY
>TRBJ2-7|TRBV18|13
ASSTTGDATYEQY
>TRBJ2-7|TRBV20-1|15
SARATQRGAYSYEQY
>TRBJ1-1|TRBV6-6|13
ASSRTGNPNTEAF